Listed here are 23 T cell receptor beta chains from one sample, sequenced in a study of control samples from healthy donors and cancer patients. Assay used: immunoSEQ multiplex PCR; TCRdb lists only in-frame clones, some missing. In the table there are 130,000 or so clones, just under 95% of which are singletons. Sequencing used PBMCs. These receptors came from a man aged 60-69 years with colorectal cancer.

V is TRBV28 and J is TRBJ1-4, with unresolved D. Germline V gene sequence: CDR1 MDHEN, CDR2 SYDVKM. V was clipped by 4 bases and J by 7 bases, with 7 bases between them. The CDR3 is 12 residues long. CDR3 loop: CASSSGAEKLFF. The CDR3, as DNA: TGTGCCAGCAGTTCTGGAGCTGAAAAACTGTTTTTT.

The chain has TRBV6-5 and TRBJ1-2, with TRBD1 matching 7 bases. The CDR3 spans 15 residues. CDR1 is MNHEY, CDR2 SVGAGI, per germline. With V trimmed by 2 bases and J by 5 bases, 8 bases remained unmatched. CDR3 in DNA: TGTGCCAGCAGTTACGGCCGACGCAGGGGGTATGGCTACACCTTC. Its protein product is CASSYGRRRGYGYTF.

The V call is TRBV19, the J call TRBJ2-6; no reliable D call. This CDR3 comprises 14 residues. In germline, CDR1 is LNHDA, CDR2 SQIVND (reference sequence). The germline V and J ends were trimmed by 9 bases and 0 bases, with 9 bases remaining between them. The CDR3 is CASQANSGANVLTF. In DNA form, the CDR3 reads TGTGCCAGCCAGGCTAACTCTGGGGCCAACGTCCTGACTTTC.

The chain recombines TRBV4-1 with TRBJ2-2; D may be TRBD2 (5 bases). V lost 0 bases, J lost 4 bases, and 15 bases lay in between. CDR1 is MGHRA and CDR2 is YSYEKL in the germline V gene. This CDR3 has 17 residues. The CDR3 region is CASSQENTLAGTGELFF. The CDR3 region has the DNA TGCGCCAGCAGCCAAGAAAACACCCTAGCAGGCACCGGGGAGCTGTTTTTT.

In nucleotides, the CDR3 is TGTGCCACCAGTGATTCGCCCCCGGGACAGGGGCTCGATGAGCAGTTCTTC. This translates into CATSDSPPGQGLDEQFF. The chain has TRBV24-1 and TRBJ2-1; 10 nucleotides agree with TRBD1. Germline V lookup: CDR1 KGHDR, CDR2 SFDVKD. The CDR3 consists of 17 residues. V lost 2 bases to trimming and J lost 8 bases; unmatched junction nucleotides: 11.

The CDR3 loop reads CASSLGGRYNEQFF. In DNA form, the CDR3 reads TGTGCCAGCAGCTTGGGGGGACGATACAATGAGCAGTTCTTC. The chain has TRBV5-5 and TRBJ2-1; D is perhaps TRBD1 or TRBD2 (5 bases each). Germline values: CDR1 SGHKS, CDR2 YYEKEE (reference sequence). This CDR3 is built from 14 residues. V was shortened by 0 bases and J by 4 bases, with 8 bases between the two germline ends.

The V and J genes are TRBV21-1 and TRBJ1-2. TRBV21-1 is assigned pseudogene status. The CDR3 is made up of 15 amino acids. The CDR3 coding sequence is TGTGCCAGCATCCCCATACCGAGGGTCCCGGATGGCTACACCTTC. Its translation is CASIPIPRVPDGYTF.

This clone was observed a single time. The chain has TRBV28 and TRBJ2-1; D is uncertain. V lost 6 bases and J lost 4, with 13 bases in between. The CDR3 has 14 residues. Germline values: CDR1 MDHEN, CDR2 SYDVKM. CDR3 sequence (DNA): TGTGCCAGCAGACCTAACGGGCCGTACAATGAGCAGTTCTTC. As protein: CASRPNGPYNEQFF.

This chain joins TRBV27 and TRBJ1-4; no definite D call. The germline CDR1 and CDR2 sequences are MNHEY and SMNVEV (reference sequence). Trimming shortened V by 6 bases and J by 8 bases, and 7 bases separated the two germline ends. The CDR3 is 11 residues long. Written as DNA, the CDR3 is TGTGCCAGCAGAGTGAAAGAAAAACTGTTTTTT. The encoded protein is CASRVKEKLFF.

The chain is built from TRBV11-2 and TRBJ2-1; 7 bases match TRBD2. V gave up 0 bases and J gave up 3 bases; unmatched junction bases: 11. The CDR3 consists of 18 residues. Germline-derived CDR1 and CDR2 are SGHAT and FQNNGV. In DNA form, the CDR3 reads TGTGCCAGCAGCTTAGATGGGGGTAGCGGGTTCTTCTACAATGAGCAGTTCTTC. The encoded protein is CASSLDGGSGFFYNEQFF.

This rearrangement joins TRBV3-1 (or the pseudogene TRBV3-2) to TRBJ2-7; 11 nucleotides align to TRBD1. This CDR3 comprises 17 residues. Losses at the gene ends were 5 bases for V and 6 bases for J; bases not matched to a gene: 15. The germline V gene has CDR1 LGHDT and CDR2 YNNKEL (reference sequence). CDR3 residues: CASSGRTGGASIPEQYF. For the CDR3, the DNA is TGTGCCAGCAGCGGGAGGACAGGGGGCGCGAGTATCCCCGAGCAGTACTTC.

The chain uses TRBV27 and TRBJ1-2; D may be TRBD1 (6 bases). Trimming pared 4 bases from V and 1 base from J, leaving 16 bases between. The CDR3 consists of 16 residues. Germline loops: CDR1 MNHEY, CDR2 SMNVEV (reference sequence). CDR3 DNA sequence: TGTGCCAGCAGTTACACAGGGATCCCCCATAACTATGGCTACACCTTC. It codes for CASSYTGIPHNYGYTF.

This CDR3 is CASSYSGQGTGYGYTF. CDR3 nucleotide sequence: TGTGCCAGCAGTTACTCCGGACAGGGGACGGGCTATGGCTACACCTTC. The chain uses TRBV6-5 and TRBJ1-2, with 9 bases identical to TRBD1. The length of the CDR3 is 16 residues. After removal of 0 bases from V and 4 bases from J, the junction contained 6 bases not matched to a gene. The germline CDR1 and CDR2 sequences are MNHEY and SVGAGI.

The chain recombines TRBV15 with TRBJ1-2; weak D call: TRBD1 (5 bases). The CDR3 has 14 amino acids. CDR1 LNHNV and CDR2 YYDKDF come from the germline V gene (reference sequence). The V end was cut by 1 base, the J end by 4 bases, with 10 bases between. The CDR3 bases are TGTGCCACCAGCAGAGTCCGGGGCAGCTATGGCTACACCTTC. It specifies CATSRVRGSYGYTF. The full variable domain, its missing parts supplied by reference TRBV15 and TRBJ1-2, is DAMVIQNPRYQVTQFGKPVTLSCSQTLNHNVMYWYQQKSSQAPKLLFHYYDKDFNNEADTPDNFQSRRPNTSFCFLDIRSPGLGDTAMYLCATSRVRGSYGYTFGSGTRLTVV.

CDR3 DNA sequence: TGTGCCAGCAGCTTAGGTGGCGGGACCGAGAATGAAAAACTGTTTTTT. It encodes CASSLGGGTENEKLFF. The chain joins TRBV7-2 to TRBJ1-4, with D tentatively TRBD1 (5 bases). The V end was cut by 1 base, the J end by 5 bases, with 14 bases between. The CDR3 is 16 amino acids. From germline, CDR1 is SGHTA and CDR2 FQGNSA.

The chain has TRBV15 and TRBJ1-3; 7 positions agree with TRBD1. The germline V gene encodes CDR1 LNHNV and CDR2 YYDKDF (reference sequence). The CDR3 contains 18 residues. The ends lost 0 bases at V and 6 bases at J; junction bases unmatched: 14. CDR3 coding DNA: TGTGCCACCAGCAGAGACCGAGCAGGGGCCAGGGGGGTAAACACCATATATTTT. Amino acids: CATSRDRAGARGVNTIYF.

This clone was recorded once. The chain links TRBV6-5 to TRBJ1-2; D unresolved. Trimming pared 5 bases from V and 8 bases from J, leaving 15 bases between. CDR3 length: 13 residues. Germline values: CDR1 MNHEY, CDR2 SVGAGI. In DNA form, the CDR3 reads TGTGCCAGCAGTCCCCGGGCCCCGGGGGGCTACACCTTC. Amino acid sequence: CASSPRAPGGYTF.

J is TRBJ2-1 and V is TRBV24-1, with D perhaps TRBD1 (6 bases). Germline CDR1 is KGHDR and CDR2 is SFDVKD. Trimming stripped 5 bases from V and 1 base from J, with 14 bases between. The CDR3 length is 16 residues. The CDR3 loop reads CATSGAGVGSYNEQFF. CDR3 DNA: TGTGCCACCAGTGGGGCAGGGGTGGGGTCCTACAATGAGCAGTTCTTC.

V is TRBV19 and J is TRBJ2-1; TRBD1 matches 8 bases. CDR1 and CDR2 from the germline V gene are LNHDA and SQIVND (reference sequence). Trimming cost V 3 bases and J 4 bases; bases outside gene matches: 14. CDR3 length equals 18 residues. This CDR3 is CASSMRTGKSSEYNEQFF. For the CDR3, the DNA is TGTGCCAGTAGTATGAGGACAGGGAAGAGCTCCGAGTACAATGAGCAGTTCTTC.

The chain's CDR3 is CASSLVGTGSSYEQYF. In nucleotides, the CDR3 is TGCGCCAGCAGCTTGGTAGGGACAGGATCCTCCTACGAGCAGTACTTC. This chain connects TRBV5-1 to TRBJ2-7, with 8 bases matching TRBD1. Germline V gene lookup returns CDR1 SGHRS and CDR2 YFSETQ. Trimming took 0 bases from V and 0 from J; bases not matched to a gene: 5. The CDR3 runs 16 residues.

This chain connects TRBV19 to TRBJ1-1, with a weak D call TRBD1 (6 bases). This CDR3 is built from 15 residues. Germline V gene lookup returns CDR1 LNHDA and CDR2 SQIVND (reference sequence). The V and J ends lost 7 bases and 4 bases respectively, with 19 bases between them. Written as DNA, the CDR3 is TGTGCCAGTACTAGGGGGGTCGACGGGGGCACTGAAGCTTTCTTT. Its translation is CASTRGVDGGTEAFF.

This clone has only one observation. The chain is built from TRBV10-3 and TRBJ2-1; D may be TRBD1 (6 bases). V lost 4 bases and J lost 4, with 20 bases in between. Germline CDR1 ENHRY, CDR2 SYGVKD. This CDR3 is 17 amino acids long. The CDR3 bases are TGTGCCATCAGTGGTAATATGGGGTCAGGGGAATACAATGAGCAGTTCTTC. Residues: CAISGNMGSGEYNEQFF.

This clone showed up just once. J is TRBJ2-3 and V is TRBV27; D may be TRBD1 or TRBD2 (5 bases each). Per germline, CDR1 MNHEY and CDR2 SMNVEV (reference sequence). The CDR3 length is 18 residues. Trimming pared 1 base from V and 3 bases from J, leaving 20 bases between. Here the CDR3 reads CASSLWPPLMGRTDTQYF. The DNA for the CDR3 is TGTGCCAGCAGTTTATGGCCCCCTCTTATGGGACGGACAGATACGCAGTATTTT.